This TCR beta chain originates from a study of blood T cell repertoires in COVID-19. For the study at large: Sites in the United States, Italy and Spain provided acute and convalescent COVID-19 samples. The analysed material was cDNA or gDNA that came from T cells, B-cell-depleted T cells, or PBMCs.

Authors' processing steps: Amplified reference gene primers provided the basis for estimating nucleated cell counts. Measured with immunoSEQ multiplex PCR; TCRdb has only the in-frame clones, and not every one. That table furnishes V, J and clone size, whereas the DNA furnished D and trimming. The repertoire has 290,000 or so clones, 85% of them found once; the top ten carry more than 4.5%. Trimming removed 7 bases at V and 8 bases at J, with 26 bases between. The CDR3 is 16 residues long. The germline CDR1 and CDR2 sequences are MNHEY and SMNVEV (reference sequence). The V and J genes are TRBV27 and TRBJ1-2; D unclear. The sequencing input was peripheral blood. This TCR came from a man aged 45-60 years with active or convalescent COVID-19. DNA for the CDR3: TGTGCCAGCAACCCGGGAGTCGGAGTCTCCCTGTTAGGCTACACCTTC. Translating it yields CASNPGVGVSLLGYTF.